Given below is one T cell receptor beta chain in context. V dropped 5 bases and J dropped 8 bases, with 13 bases sitting between them. The CDR3 is 12 amino acids. The germline gives CDR1 SGDLS, CDR2 YYNGEE. These data originate in a study of identical twins. TCRdb re-called the 5' RACE reads with MiXCR, one entry per CDR3 protein. The data hold approximately 620,000 distinct CDR3 sequences, with 8.6% observed a single time. The same sample was also studied in work on yellow fever vaccine responses in identical twins.

The sequence came from a woman aged 18-35 years in good health. This sequence joins TRBV9 and TRBJ1-2; D uncertain. The sequenced sample was PBMCs. The DNA of the CDR3 is TGTGCCAGCAGTAGGACTGTACAGGGCTACACCTTC. It encodes CASSRTVQGYTF. The full variable domain, its missing parts supplied by reference TRBV9 and TRBJ1-2, is DSGVTQTPKHLITATGQRVTLRCSPRSGDLSVYWYQQSLDQGLQFLIQYYNGEERAKGNILERFSAQQFPDLHSELNLSSLELGDSALYFCASSRTVQGYTFGSGTRLTVV.